The T cell receptor beta chain described here comes from a study of patients and donors after allogeneic stem cell transplantation. V lost 5 bases, J lost 4 bases, and 4 bases stayed unmatched. The CDR3 is 16 residues long. Germline V lookup: CDR1 SGHRS, CDR2 YFSETQ. TCRdb itself ran the RT-PCR reads through MiXCR, one entry per CDR3 protein. The sample records fewer than 200,000 distinct CDR3 sequences, 30% being singletons. The sample comprised blood, either unsorted or a sorted T cell fraction (not recorded which). The TCR sequence derives from a human donor who was either an allogeneic HSCT recipient or a stem cell or donor lymphocyte infusion donor (not recorded which). It is not recorded whose cells these are; they may come from a transplant donor. V gene TRBV5-1 combines with J gene TRBJ2-2, with TRBD2 matching over 14 bases. CDR3 coding DNA: TGCGCCAGCAGGAAAGGGACTAGCGGGAGCACCGGGGAGCTGTTTTTT. It yields the protein CASRKGTSGSTGELFF.